This T cell receptor beta chain was recovered during a study of blood T cell repertoires in COVID-19. Study information: The United States, Italy and Spain provided the acute and convalescent COVID-19 samples. Sources were T cells, B-cell-depleted T cells, or PBMCs; the material itself was cDNA or gDNA.

There are 16 residues in the CDR3. Trimming cost V 4 bases and J 0 bases; bases outside gene matches: 3. CDR1 and CDR2 (germline): MNHEY, SVGAGI. As originally analysed: Counts of nucleated cells, estimated from reference gene primer amplification, were obtained. Produced via immunoSEQ multiplex PCR; TCRdb's table is partial and in-frame only. V and J calls plus clone size are reproduced from that table; the DNA served to infer D and trimming. Of some 120,000 clones in the sample, 88% were seen once. This clone was seen once. Material: peripheral blood. V usage is TRBV6-5 and J usage is TRBJ2-3; 11 bases line up with TRBD2. The sequence was collected from a human donor in a cohort sampled during active COVID-19. CDR3 sequence: CASSWTSGPSTDTQYF. The CDR3, as DNA: TGTGCCAGCAGTTGGACTAGCGGGCCTAGCACAGATACGCAGTATTTT.